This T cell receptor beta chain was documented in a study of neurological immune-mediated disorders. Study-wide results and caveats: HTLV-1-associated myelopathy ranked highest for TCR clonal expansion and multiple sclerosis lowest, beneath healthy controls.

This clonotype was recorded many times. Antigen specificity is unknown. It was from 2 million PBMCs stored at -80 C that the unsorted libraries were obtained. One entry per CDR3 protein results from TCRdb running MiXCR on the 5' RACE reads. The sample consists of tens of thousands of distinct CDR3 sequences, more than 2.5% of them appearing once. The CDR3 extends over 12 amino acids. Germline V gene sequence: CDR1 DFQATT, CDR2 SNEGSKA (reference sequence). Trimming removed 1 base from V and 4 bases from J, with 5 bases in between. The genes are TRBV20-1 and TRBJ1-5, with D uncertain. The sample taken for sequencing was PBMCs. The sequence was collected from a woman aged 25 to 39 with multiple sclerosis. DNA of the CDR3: TGCAGTGCTAGAGTCAGTAATCAGCCCCAGCATTTT. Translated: CSARVSNQPQHF.